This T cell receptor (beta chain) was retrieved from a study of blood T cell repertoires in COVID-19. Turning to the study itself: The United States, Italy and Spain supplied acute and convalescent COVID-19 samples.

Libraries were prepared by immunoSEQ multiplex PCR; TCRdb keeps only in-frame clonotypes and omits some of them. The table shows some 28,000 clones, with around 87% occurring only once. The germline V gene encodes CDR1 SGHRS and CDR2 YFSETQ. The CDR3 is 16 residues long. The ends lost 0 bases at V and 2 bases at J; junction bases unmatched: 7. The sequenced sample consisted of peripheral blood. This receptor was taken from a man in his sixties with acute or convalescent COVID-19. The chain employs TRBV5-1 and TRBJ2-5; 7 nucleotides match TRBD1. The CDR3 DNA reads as TGCGCCAGCAGCTTGGGACCAGGGGGTGGTCAAGAGACCCAGTACTTC. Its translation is CASSLGPGGGQETQYF.